These 25 T cell receptor beta chains were all obtained from the same sample, sequenced in a study of CD8 T cells in ankylosing spondylitis. A single record per CDR3 protein comes from TCRdb applying MiXCR to the 5' RACE reads. The sample contains about 160,000 distinct CDR3 sequences, about 16% of which appear only once. Sequenced sample: blood, either unsorted or a sorted T cell fraction (not recorded which). These receptors all come from a male donor with ankylosing spondylitis or in good health (not recorded which).

The sample holds many counts of this clonotype. V usage is TRBV4-1 and J usage is TRBJ1-3, with D perhaps matching TRBD1 (5 bases). This CDR3 has 17 amino acids. Trimming took 6 bases from V and 0 from J, leaving 18 bases between them. Germline loops: CDR1 MGHRA, CDR2 YSYEKL. CDR3 bases: TGCGCCAGCAGGGACACTCGGGCCCCGAGCTCTGGAAACACCATATATTTT. Residues: CASRDTRAPSSGNTIYF.

This clonotype was detected ten times or more. The rearrangement links TRBV10-3 to TRBJ1-1; 10 bases fit TRBD1. This CDR3 contains 14 residues. Per germline, CDR1 ENHRY and CDR2 SYGVKD. Trimming removed 6 bases from V and 5 bases from J; junction bases left unmatched: 6. The CDR3, as DNA: TGTGCCATCAGGGGACAGGGGCGGGAGACTGAAGCTTTCTTT. Residues: CAIRGQGRETEAFF.

This clonotype was counted at least ten times. This chain's CDR3 is CSASQGTHNQPQHF. In nucleotides, the CDR3 is TGCAGTGCTAGCCAAGGGACGCACAATCAGCCCCAGCATTTT. The chain is built from TRBV20-1 and TRBJ1-5; D is possibly TRBD1 (5 bases). The V end lost 3 bases, the J end lost 3 bases, and 12 bases lay between the germline ends. The CDR3 runs to 14 residues. Germline V lookup: CDR1 DFQATT, CDR2 SNEGSKA (reference sequence).

This clonotype was detected ten times or more. This chain links TRBV5-1 with TRBJ2-3, with TRBD1 identical over 7 bases. The CDR3 totals 14 residues. CDR1 is SGHRS and CDR2 is YFSETQ in the germline V gene. Trimming took 5 bases from V and 3 from J; bases not matched to a gene: 6. DNA for the CDR3: TGCGCCAGCAGAGGGGGACAGATTACAGATACGCAGTATTTT. Its protein is CASRGGQITDTQYF.

This clonotype was seen at least ten times. The chain combines TRBV10-3 with TRBJ2-7, with 7 nucleotides matching TRBD2. Losses at the gene ends were 1 base for V and 9 bases for J; bases not matched to a gene: 18. This CDR3 comprises 17 residues. Germline CDR1 ENHRY, CDR2 SYGVKD. CDR3 in amino acids: CAISEWGKREGLSPQYF. The CDR3, as DNA: TGTGCCATCAGTGAGTGGGGGAAGAGGGAGGGACTTTCACCGCAGTACTTC.

The chain couples TRBV5-1 to TRBJ1-6; tentative D call: TRBD1 (6 bases). The CDR3 consists of 14 residues. Trimming shortened V by 4 bases and J by 10 bases, and 15 bases separated the two germline ends. Germline CDR1 is SGHRS and CDR2 is YFSETQ. CDR3 protein: CASSPEGGRSPLHF. CDR3 sequence (DNA): TGCGCCAGCAGCCCCGAGGGGGGCAGGTCACCCCTCCACTTT.

This chain joins TRBV19 and TRBJ2-7; 8 nucleotides agree with TRBD2. The CDR3 sequence is 17 residues long. The trim removed 3 bases at V and 3 bases at J, leaving 13 bases unmatched. Germline loops: CDR1 LNHDA, CDR2 SQIVND (reference sequence). In DNA form, the CDR3 reads TGTGCCAGTAGTATCCTACTAGCGGATAATATGCACTACGAGCAGTACTTC. Protein product: CASSILLADNMHYEQYF.

In its sample, this clonotype was seen many times. The rearrangement joins TRBV28 to TRBJ2-5; D perhaps matches TRBD2 (5 bases). CDR3 length: 15 amino acids. Between the trimmed V and J ends, which lost 1 base and 2 bases, there was a span of 11 bases. Germline loops: CDR1 MDHEN, CDR2 SYDVKM. The CDR3 DNA follows: TGTGCCAGCAGTTTATATTTTCGGGGACAAGAGACCCAGTACTTC. Translation: CASSLYFRGQETQYF.

This clonotype was counted many times. This chain's CDR3 is CASSARDRDNTEAFF. The CDR3 coding sequence is TGCGCCAGCAGCGCCCGGGACAGGGACAACACTGAAGCTTTCTTT. This sequence joins TRBV5-1 and TRBJ1-1; TRBD1 agrees at 9 bases. The V gene end was trimmed by 4 bases and the J gene end by 2 bases; junction bases not matched to a gene: 6. Germline loops: CDR1 SGHRS, CDR2 YFSETQ. The CDR3 loop spans 15 amino acids.

The chain couples TRBV6-5 to TRBJ1-6, with D unresolved. Per germline, CDR1 MNHEY and CDR2 SVGAGI. Deletions cut 0 bases from V and 0 bases from J, with 15 bases between. The CDR3 runs to 19 residues. CDR3 region: CASSYSKIGGRSYNSPLHF. In DNA form, the CDR3 reads TGTGCCAGCAGTTACTCGAAGATCGGTGGACGCTCCTATAATTCACCCCTCCACTTT.

This clonotype was detected many times. This rearrangement joins TRBV28 to TRBJ2-1, with 7 bases identical to TRBD2. Germline V gives CDR1 MDHEN, CDR2 SYDVKM. CDR3 length equals 16 residues. Trimming removed 2 bases from V and 1 base from J; junction bases left unmatched: 5. The CDR3 nucleotides are TGTGCCAGCAGTTTACCCTCTAGCGGTTCCTACAATGAGCAGTTCTTC. Encoded protein: CASSLPSSGSYNEQFF. Combining the CDR3 with reference TRBV28 and TRBJ2-1 gives the whole variable domain DVKVTQSSRYLVKRTGEKVFLECVQDMDHENMFWYRQDPGLGLRLIYFSYDVKMKEKGDIPEGYSVSREKKERFSLILESASTNQTSMYLCASSLPSSGSYNEQFFGPGTRLTVL.

There are a few counts of this clonotype. This chain uses TRBV7-9 with TRBJ1-1, with 7 nucleotides matching TRBD1. This CDR3 is built from 14 residues. V lost 5 bases and J lost 5; bases outside the gene matches: 8. Germline V lookup: CDR1 SEHNR, CDR2 FQNEAQ (reference sequence). CDR3 coding DNA: TGTGCCAGCAGCACTCGACAGGGTGGAACTGAAGCTTTCTTT. Protein: CASSTRQGGTEAFF.

The chain is built from TRBV29-1 and TRBJ2-7, with a weak D call TRBD2 (5 bases). Trimming removed 4 bases from V and 0 bases from J, with 10 bases in between. The germline gives CDR1 SQVTM, CDR2 ANQGSEA. The CDR3 runs to 13 residues. This chain's CDR3 is CSVVLRASYEQYF. The CDR3 DNA reads TGCAGCGTTGTTTTGCGGGCCTCCTACGAGCAGTACTTC.

The sample holds many counts of this clonotype. The J gene is TRBJ1-5, the V gene TRBV6-1; D unresolved. The ends were cut back, 1 base at V and 0 bases at J, with 7 bases in the middle. Germline loops: CDR1 MNHNS, CDR2 SASEGT. The CDR3 extends over 15 amino acids. CDR3 nucleotides: TGTGCCAGCAGTGAAGGTTATTATAGCAATCAGCCCCAGCATTTT. This gives the protein CASSEGYYSNQPQHF.

Ten or more counts support this clonotype. The chain uses TRBV2 and TRBJ2-3, with D perhaps matching TRBD1 or TRBD2 (5 bases each). This CDR3 has 16 amino acids. Deletions cut 1 base from V and 8 bases from J, with 19 bases between. The germline CDR1 and CDR2 sequences are SNHLY and FYNNEI. The CDR3: CASSEVKRTYVVTQYF. The CDR3 DNA reads TGTGCCAGCAGTGAAGTGAAGCGGACATATGTGGTTACGCAGTATTTT.

This clonotype was observed a handful of times. The chain carries TRBV7-2 and TRBJ2-4, with D perhaps matching TRBD2 (6 bases). The CDR3 covers 17 residues. Looked up from germline, CDR1 is SGHTA and CDR2 is FQGNSA. V was pared by 5 bases and J by 7 bases, with 24 bases between. In DNA, the CDR3 is TGTGCCAGCAGCCAGGAAGGATGGGAGGCAGTCGAGAACATTCAGTACTTC. This encodes CASSQEGWEAVENIQYF.

This clonotype was found a few times. The chain recombines TRBV7-2 with TRBJ1-1; 10 nucleotides match TRBD1. Germline values: CDR1 SGHTA, CDR2 FQGNSA. The V gene end was trimmed by 0 bases and the J gene end by 5 bases; junction bases not matched to a gene: 6. The CDR3 is made up of 16 amino acids. CDR3 sequence: CASSLAGQGWGTEAFF. The CDR3 DNA sequence: TGTGCCAGCAGCTTAGCGGGACAGGGGTGGGGTACTGAAGCTTTCTTT.

At least ten counts were recorded for this clonotype. V usage is TRBV29-1 and J usage is TRBJ2-7, with 13 bases that match TRBD2. V shed 4 bases and J 4 bases; nucleotides not matched to a gene: 7. Per the germline V gene, CDR1 is SQVTM and CDR2 is ANQGSEA. This CDR3 comprises 15 residues. The CDR3 DNA follows: TGCAGCGTTGCCGGACTAGCGGGAGACCCGTACGAGCAGTACTTC. This sequence encodes CSVAGLAGDPYEQYF.

The chain combines TRBV12-5 with TRBJ2-7; 7 nucleotides agree with TRBD1. Germline CDR1 LGHNT, CDR2 FRNRAP. V lost 5 bases, J lost 6 bases, and 13 bases stayed unmatched. CDR3 length equals 15 residues. The CDR3 DNA follows: TGTGCTAGTGGTCCTTCTAATCACAGGGGTGGCGAGCAGTACTTC. Protein product: CASGPSNHRGGEQYF.

At least ten counts were recorded for this clonotype. CDR3: CASSLEAGSSYNEQFF. In nucleotides, the CDR3 is TGCGCCAGCAGCTTGGAAGCGGGTAGCTCCTACAATGAGCAGTTCTTC. The V gene is TRBV5-1, the J gene TRBJ2-1, with D perhaps matching TRBD2 (6 bases). Trimming pared 0 bases from V and 0 bases from J, leaving 10 bases between. Germline V gives CDR1 SGHRS, CDR2 YFSETQ. The CDR3 is 16 residues long.

Regarding this clonotype: This may arise from a read error, as a much more abundant clone is one base away. The rearrangement links TRBV20-1 to TRBJ2-3, with D possibly TRBD2 on 6 matching bases. Trimming left V 0 bases short and J 4 bases short, with 17 bases between. The CDR3 has 16 residues. Germline V lookup: CDR1 DFQATT, CDR2 SNEGSKA (reference sequence). The DNA for the CDR3 is TGCAGTGCTAGAGATCGGGACGGGAGAGTGTCAGATACGCAGTATTTT. It is translated as CSARDRDGRVSDTQYF.

This clonotype was picked up a small number of times. The rearrangement joins TRBV20-1 to TRBJ1-1; possibly TRBD1 for D (6 bases). Trimming removed 6 bases at V and 0 bases at J, with 11 bases between. From germline, CDR1 is DFQATT and CDR2 SNEGSKA (reference sequence). The CDR3 sequence is 13 residues long. CDR3 coding DNA: TGCAGTGCCCAGACAGGTTTGAACACTGAAGCTTTCTTT. Translated: CSAQTGLNTEAFF.

This chain uses TRBV5-1 with TRBJ2-2, with TRBD1 matching over 10 bases. Losses at the gene ends were 4 bases for V and 5 bases for J; bases not matched to a gene: 11. Germline lookup yields CDR1 SGHRS and CDR2 YFSETQ. The CDR3 covers 17 residues. The CDR3 here is CASSLPMDRGVTGELFF. The CDR3 DNA is TGCGCCAGCAGCCTTCCGATGGACAGGGGGGTAACCGGGGAGCTGTTTTTT. Full variable domain (outside the CDR3, taken from reference TRBV5-1 and TRBJ2-2): KAGVTQTPRYLIKTRGQQVTLSCSPISGHRSVSWYQQTPGQGLQFLFEYFSETQRNKGNFPGRFSGRQFSNSRSEMNVSTLELGDSALYLCASSLPMDRGVTGELFFGEGSRLTVL.

This clonotype showed up many times. This chain links TRBV20-1 with TRBJ2-7; TRBD1 agrees at 9 bases. Germline CDR1 reads DFQATT; CDR2 reads SNEGSKA (reference sequence). V dropped 0 bases and J dropped 7; count of bases not matched to a gene: 10. The CDR3 is 15 residues long. The CDR3 loop reads CSARDGGQGFGEQYF. For the CDR3, the DNA is TGCAGTGCTAGAGATGGAGGACAGGGGTTTGGGGAGCAGTACTTC.

A few counts support this clonotype. V gene TRBV28 combines with J gene TRBJ2-3, with 8 bases that match TRBD2. Germline CDR1 reads MDHEN; CDR2 reads SYDVKM. The CDR3 loop spans 14 amino acids. Trimming at V came to 3 bases and at J to 2 bases, leaving 1 base not matched to a gene. CDR3: CASSFGGVTDTQYF. CDR3 sequence (DNA): TGTGCCAGCAGTTTCGGGGGGGTCACAGATACGCAGTATTTT. Using reference TRBV28 and TRBJ2-3 for the parts outside the CDR3, the full variable domain is DVKVTQSSRYLVKRTGEKVFLECVQDMDHENMFWYRQDPGLGLRLIYFSYDVKMKEKGDIPEGYSVSREKKERFSLILESASTNQTSMYLCASSFGGVTDTQYFGPGTRLTVL.